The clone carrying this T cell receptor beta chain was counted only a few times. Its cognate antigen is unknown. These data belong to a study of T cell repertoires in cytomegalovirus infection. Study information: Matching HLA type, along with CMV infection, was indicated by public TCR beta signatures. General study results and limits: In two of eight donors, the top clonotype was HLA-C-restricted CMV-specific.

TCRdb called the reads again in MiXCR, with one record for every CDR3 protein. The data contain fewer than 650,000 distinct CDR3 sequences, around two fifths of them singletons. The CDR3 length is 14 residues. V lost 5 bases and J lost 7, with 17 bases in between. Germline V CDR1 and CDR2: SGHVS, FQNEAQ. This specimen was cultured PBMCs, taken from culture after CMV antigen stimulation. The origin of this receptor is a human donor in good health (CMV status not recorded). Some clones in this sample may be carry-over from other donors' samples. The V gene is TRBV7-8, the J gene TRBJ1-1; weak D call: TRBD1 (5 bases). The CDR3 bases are TGTGCCAGCAGCCCGCGCTGGGGGAACCTTGAAGCTTTCTTT. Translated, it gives CASSPRWGNLEAFF.